What follows describes a single T cell receptor beta chain. The PCR contained 60 Vbeta and 13 Jbeta primers. The protocol was immunoSEQ multiplex PCR, while the TCRdb copy is restricted to in-frame clones and leaves out a portion. Of 110,000 to 150,000 clones listed, 74% are singletons. The entry originates in a study of cytomegalovirus exposure and HLA in healthy donors. Donors showed nominal health when sampled, although they likely had unrecorded immune exposures. CDR1 LNHNV and CDR2 YYDKDF come from the germline V gene (reference sequence). The CDR3 covers 15 residues. The junction had 3 bases not matched to a gene; V was cut back by 2 bases and J by 2 bases.

This sequence was found in a man in his late teens or twenties in good health and CMV-seropositive. Sequencing was carried out using PBMCs. V gene TRBV15 combines with J gene TRBJ2-7; TRBD2 matches at 10 bases. CDR3 DNA: TGTGCCACCAGCAGACTAGCGGGGGCCACCTACGAGCAGTACTTC. Amino acid sequence: CATSRLAGATYEQYF. Supplemented by reference TRBV15 and TRBJ2-7, the full variable domain reads DAMVIQNPRYQVTQFGKPVTLSCSQTLNHNVMYWYQQKSSQAPKLLFHYYDKDFNNEADTPDNFQSRRPNTSFCFLDIRSPGLGDTAMYLCATSRLAGATYEQYFGPGTRLTVT.